Presented here are 15 T cell receptor beta chains from one specimen sequenced in a study of regulatory T cells in long-lasting Graves disease. Regarding time point: persistent/refractory GD, antithyroid drugs over 5 years with positive TRAb. Making the TCR library involved RNA that had been extracted from PBMCs. Building the TCR beta libraries relied on iRepertoire HTBI primers, and CDR3 regions underwent Arm-PCR. TCRdb re-called the multiplex PCR reads through MiXCR, storing one row per CDR3 protein. This sample yields 400,000 or so distinct CDR3 sequences, of which about a quarter are seen a single time; about a quarter belongs to the top ten. Specimen: peripheral blood mononuclear cells (PBMCs), collected when the disease was refractory, from a patient treated with antithyroid drugs. Every receptor here comes from a female donor with Graves disease.

The rearrangement uses TRBV7-2 and TRBJ2-1; D unclear. Per germline, CDR1 SGHTA and CDR2 FQGNSA. Trimming took off 4 bases at V and 12 bases at J, with 13 bases between the two ends. The CDR3 runs 12 residues. DNA of the CDR3: TGTGCCAGCAGCTCGACCAGCTTCTGGCAGTTCTTC. It encodes CASSSTSFWQFF. The whole variable domain, remainder taken from reference TRBV7-2 and TRBJ2-1, is GAGVSQSPSNKVTEKGKDVELRCDPISGHTALYWYRQSLGQGLEFLIYFQGNSAPDKSGLPSDRFSAERTGGSVSTLTIQRTQQEDSAVYLCASSSTSFWQFFGPGTRLTVL.

This clonotype was counted a few times. J is TRBJ2-5 and V is TRBV19, with D perhaps matching TRBD1 or TRBD2 (6 bases each). This CDR3 has 14 residues. V was clipped by 4 bases and J by 4 bases, with 13 bases between them. Germline lookup yields CDR1 LNHDA and CDR2 SQIVND (reference sequence). CDR3 in DNA: TGTGCCAGTAGTACCATAGGAGGGGGAGAGACCCAGTACTTC. Encoded protein: CASSTIGGGETQYF.

This clonotype was detected many times. This chain uses TRBV12-3 or TRBV12-4 with TRBJ1-2; maybe TRBD1 (6 bases). CDR3 size: 13 residues. The V end was cut by 1 base, the J end by 4 bases, with 7 bases between. The CDR3 reads CASSLGDIYGYTF. CDR3 coding DNA: TGTGCCAGCAGTTTAGGGGACATCTATGGCTACACCTTC.

The chain links TRBV3-1 to TRBJ2-2; tentative D call: TRBD2 (6 bases). CDR1 and CDR2 from the germline V gene are LGHDT and YNNKEL (reference sequence). The V end lost 5 bases, the J end lost 6 bases, and 13 bases lay between the germline ends. The CDR3 contains 14 residues. The CDR3 coding sequence is TGTGCCAGCAGCTCTCCGGGAGCGTCCGGGGAGCTGTTTTTT. Amino acids: CASSSPGASGELFF.

This clonotype was counted many times. J is TRBJ1-4 and V is TRBV2, with D perhaps matching TRBD1 (5 bases). The germline V gene has CDR1 SNHLY and CDR2 FYNNEI. This CDR3 region has 16 residues. The ends were cut back, 6 bases at V and 2 bases at J, with 16 bases in the middle. CDR3 nucleotide sequence: TGTGCCAGCAGATTTGAGGGGAGTGCGACTAATGAAAAACTGTTTTTT. It codes for CASRFEGSATNEKLFF.

This clonotype has a handful of counts. The chain combines TRBV5-1 with TRBJ2-6; 11 positions agree with TRBD2. CDR1 SGHRS and CDR2 YFSETQ come from the germline V gene. V trimming: 4 bases; J trimming: 4 bases; junction bases outside the gene matches: 4. This CDR3 spans 16 amino acids. The CDR3 DNA follows: TGCGCCAGCAGCCCGACTAGCGGGACCGGGGCCAACGTCCTGACTTTC. Its translation: CASSPTSGTGANVLTF.

This clonotype was seen a few times. The rearrangement uses TRBV20-1 and TRBJ2-2; D uncertain. This CDR3 spans 14 amino acids. V dropped 0 bases and J dropped 1 base, with 6 bases sitting between them. Germline CDR1 reads DFQATT; CDR2 reads SNEGSKA (reference sequence). CDR3 in DNA: TGCAGTGCTAGAGATTCCCAGAACACCGGGGAGCTGTTTTTT. Residues: CSARDSQNTGELFF.

This clonotype appeared many times. The chain couples TRBV2 to TRBJ1-5; D possibly corresponds to TRBD1 (5 bases). Germline V gene lookup returns CDR1 SNHLY and CDR2 FYNNEI. Trimming pared 1 base from V and 1 base from J, leaving 14 bases between. This CDR3 region has 17 residues. The CDR3 loop reads CASSEGTTYRSNQPQHF. CDR3 coding DNA: TGTGCCAGCAGTGAAGGGACAACTTATCGGAGCAATCAGCCCCAGCATTTT. Full variable domain (remainder filled in from reference TRBV2 and TRBJ1-5): EPEVTQTPSHQVTQMGQEVILRCVPISNHLYFYWYRQILGQKVEFLVSFYNNEISEKSEIFDDQFSVERPDGSNFTLKIRSTKLEDSAMYFCASSEGTTYRSNQPQHFGDGTRLSIL.

With regard to this clonotype: This sequence may be a read error, since a much larger clone differs from it by one base. The genes are TRBV7-9 and TRBJ2-5; 9 positions match TRBD2. CDR3 length: 16 amino acids. Germline-derived CDR1 and CDR2 are SEHNR and FQNEAQ (reference sequence). The DNA for the CDR3 is TGTGCCGGCAGCTTAGCCGTAGCGGGAGATGGAGAGACCCAGTACTTC. Encoded protein: CAGSLAVAGDGETQYF.

For the CDR3, the DNA is TGTGCCAGCTCACGCGGGACTAGCGGGGGAGAGACCCAGTACTTC. The encoded protein is CASSRGTSGGETQYF. V and J are TRBV18 and TRBJ2-5, with 14 bases identical to TRBD2. V gave up 4 bases and J gave up 4 bases; unmatched junction bases: 2. The CDR3 sequence is 15 residues long. Germline CDR1 KGHSH, CDR2 LQKENI.

This clonotype was found once. J is TRBJ2-2 and V is TRBV5-8; the match to TRBD2 covers 8 bases. This CDR3 region has 16 residues. After removal of 4 bases from V and 3 bases from J, the junction contained 8 bases not matched to a gene. Germline V CDR1 and CDR2: SGHTS, YDEGEE. The CDR3 here is CASSLIAGPYTGELFF. The CDR3 coding sequence is TGTGCCAGCAGCCTAATAGCGGGGCCTTACACCGGGGAGCTGTTTTTT.

In its sample, this clonotype was seen many times. The J gene is TRBJ2-7, the V gene TRBV28, with D unresolved. The CDR3 runs 14 residues. Germline V gene lookup returns CDR1 MDHEN and CDR2 SYDVKM. The germline V and J ends were trimmed by 6 bases and 0 bases, with 12 bases remaining between them. CDR3 sequence reads: CASSRTPSSYEQYF. The CDR3, as DNA: TGTGCCAGCAGCCGGACGCCTAGCTCCTACGAGCAGTACTTC.

As regards this clonotype: One junction end does not reproduce the germline sequence, and a read error may be involved. The chain recombines TRBV6-1 with TRBJ1-5; D might be TRBD1 (5 bases). The CDR3 is made up of 16 amino acids. Germline V CDR1 and CDR2: MNHNS, SASEGT. In DNA form, the CDR3 reads TGTACCAGCAGCCGATATGGGGGTTCGAGCAATCAGCCCCAGCATTTT. It codes for CTSSRYGGSSNQPQHF.

This clonotype showed up many times. The V call is TRBV5-6, the J call TRBJ1-2; D remains unclear. The germline CDR1 and CDR2 sequences are SGHDT and YYEEEE. Trimming stripped 0 bases from V and 1 base from J, with 10 bases between. This CDR3 is 15 amino acids long. The CDR3 is CASSLEASNNYGYTF. CDR3 nucleotides: TGTGCCAGCAGCTTGGAGGCCAGTAATAACTATGGCTACACCTTC. The whole variable domain, remainder taken from reference TRBV5-6 and TRBJ1-2, is DAGVTQSPTHLIKTRGQQVTLRCSPKSGHDTVSWYQQALGQGPQFIFQYYEEEERQRGNFPDRFSGHQFPNYSSELNVNALLLGDSALYLCASSLEASNNYGYTFGSGTRLTVV.

V is TRBV6-2 or TRBV6-3 and J is TRBJ1-2; D perhaps matches TRBD1 (5 bases). The ends were cut back, 5 bases at V and 3 bases at J, with 16 bases in the middle. The CDR3 totals 15 residues. CDR1 and CDR2 (germline): MNHEY, SVGEGT. The CDR3 loop reads CASSPLGGLDYGYTF. In DNA form, the CDR3 reads TGTGCCAGCAGTCCGCTCGGGGGACTAGACTATGGCTACACCTTC.